The 11 T cell receptor beta chains reported below all come from one sample, sequenced in a study of Ad26.COV2.S vaccination and SARS-CoV-2 variants. Treatment meaning: some 20 received Ad26.COV2.S at low or high dose, single or two shots; roughly five received placebo; per-sample allocation not given. Samples analyzed were those drawn on day 63 after the first vaccine or placebo injection. Here immunoSEQ multiplex PCR was the method, and the copy in TCRdb shows in-frame clones only, minus some. The sample includes hundreds of thousands of clones, approximately 86% seen only once; the top ten take around 11%. The input for sequencing was peripheral blood, taken in a trial of Ad26.COV2.S vaccine versus placebo. The receptor set was obtained from a person aged 18 to 59 who received the Ad26.COV2.S COVID-19 vaccine or a placebo.

The genes are TRBV24-1 and TRBJ1-5; D is undetermined. Trimming pared 11 bases from V and 3 bases from J, leaving 19 bases between. Germline CDR1 KGHDR, CDR2 SFDVKD. The CDR3 totals 15 residues. CDR3 loop: CASYRGGRSNQPQHF. The DNA for the CDR3 is TGTGCCAGCTACCGTGGTGGGCGATCCAATCAGCCCCAGCATTTT.

This chain uses TRBV10-3 with TRBJ2-5; possible D gene TRBD1, 6 bases. Germline V lookup: CDR1 ENHRY, CDR2 SYGVKD. The CDR3 loop spans 11 amino acids. V lost 10 bases to trimming and J lost 2 bases, with 8 bases between them. CDR3 protein: CASQGQETQYF. The CDR3 DNA reads as TGTGCCAGCCAGGGGCAAGAGACCCAGTACTTC.

This clone was recorded a few times. V gene TRBV3-1 (or the pseudogene TRBV3-2) combines with J gene TRBJ2-2, with D unclear. The CDR3 contains 16 residues. V lost 2 bases, J lost 0 bases, and 10 bases lay in between. CDR1 is LGHDT and CDR2 is YNNKEL in the germline V gene (reference sequence). The CDR3 is CASSQRLITNTGELFF. The CDR3 region has the DNA TGTGCCAGCAGCCAACGACTGATAACGAACACCGGGGAGCTGTTTTTT.

This chain connects TRBV7-9 to TRBJ2-2; D is unresolved. From germline, CDR1 is SEHNR and CDR2 FQNEAQ (reference sequence). The CDR3 contains 14 residues. V was shortened by 4 bases and J by 6 bases, with 12 bases between the two germline ends. The CDR3 is CASSSILYPGELFF. The CDR3 DNA reads as TGTGCCAGCAGCTCAATACTATACCCCGGGGAGCTGTTTTTT.

This clone came up a few times. V and J are TRBV7-9 and TRBJ2-5, with D tentatively TRBD2 (6 bases). The CDR3 length is 15 residues. V shed 4 bases and J shed 4 bases, with 16 bases lying between them. CDR1 is SEHNR, CDR2 FQNEAQ, per germline (reference sequence). CDR3 residues: CASSSSGTGGETQYF. The CDR3 coding sequence is TGTGCCAGCAGCTCATCGGGGACTGGAGGAGAGACCCAGTACTTC.

This clone was seen only a few times. This chain links TRBV12-3 or TRBV12-4 with TRBJ2-7; D gene ambiguous. The length of the CDR3 is 12 residues. The V end was cut by 6 bases, the J end by 5 bases, with 11 bases between. CDR3 in amino acids: CASSKIRDEQYF. In DNA, the CDR3 is TGTGCCAGCAGCAAAATTCGGGACGAGCAGTACTTC.

Only a few counts were recorded for this clone. The rearrangement uses TRBV28 and TRBJ2-7; TRBD2 aligns across 9 bases. V gave up 8 bases and J gave up 2 bases; unmatched junction bases: 10. The V gene's germline CDR1 is MDHEN and CDR2 SYDVKM. The CDR3 contains 15 residues. CDR3 nucleotides: TGTGCCAGCTCATCGCCGGCGGGGGGGCCCTACGAGCAGTACTTC. Its protein is CASSSPAGGPYEQYF.

This chain uses TRBV28 with TRBJ1-6; 7 bases fit TRBD1. V lost 2 bases, J lost 9 bases, and 7 bases stayed unmatched. The CDR3 is 15 amino acids. The germline V gene has CDR1 MDHEN and CDR2 SYDVKM. CDR3 in amino acids: CASSLETGRGSPLHF. CDR3 coding DNA: TGTGCCAGCAGTTTAGAGACAGGGAGAGGTTCACCCCTCCACTTT.

The chain recombines TRBV11-2 with TRBJ1-2, with a tentative D call TRBD1 (6 bases). V lost 5 bases and J lost 5, with 9 bases in between. Germline V gene sequence: CDR1 SGHAT, CDR2 FQNNGV. This CDR3 has 12 amino acids. The CDR3 DNA reads TGTGCCAGCAGCGCCACAGGGTATGGCTACACCTTC. Its translation is CASSATGYGYTF.

Concerning this clone itself: The sample holds other DNA sequences that translate to the same CDR3. The J gene is TRBJ2-7, the V gene TRBV28; D is undetermined. This CDR3 is 11 amino acids long. V dropped 6 bases and J dropped 3 bases, with 6 bases sitting between them. CDR1 is MDHEN and CDR2 is SYDVKM in the germline V gene. The CDR3 DNA follows: TGTGCCAGCAGGGGAATCTACGAGCAGTACTTC. Its protein product is CASRGIYEQYF.

The chain is built from TRBV30 and TRBJ1-1; D is uncertain. Germline loops: CDR1 GTSNPN, CDR2 SVGIG (reference sequence). V gave up 8 bases and J gave up 0 bases, with 10 bases separating them. The CDR3 runs to 12 residues. DNA for the CDR3: TGTGCCGCTACTTTAGTGAACACTGAAGCTTTCTTT. Translating gives CAATLVNTEAFF.